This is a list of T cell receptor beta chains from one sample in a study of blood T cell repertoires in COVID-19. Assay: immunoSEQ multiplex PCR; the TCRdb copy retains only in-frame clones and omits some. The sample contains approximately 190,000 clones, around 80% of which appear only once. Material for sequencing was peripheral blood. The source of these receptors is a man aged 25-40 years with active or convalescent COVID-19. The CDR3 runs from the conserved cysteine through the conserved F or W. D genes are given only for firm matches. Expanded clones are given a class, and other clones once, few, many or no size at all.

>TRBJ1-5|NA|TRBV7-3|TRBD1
TGTGCCAGCAGCCCAACAGGGGGTAGCAATCAGCCCCAGCATTTT
CASSPTGGSNQPQHF
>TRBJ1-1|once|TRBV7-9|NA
TGTGCCAGCAGCTCTCCGGGTCTGATCACTGAAGCTTTCTTT
CASSSPGLITEAFF
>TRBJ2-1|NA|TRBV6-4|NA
TGTGCCAGCAGTGGGACATCGGGCTCTTACAATGAGCAGTTCTTC
CASSGTSGSYNEQFF
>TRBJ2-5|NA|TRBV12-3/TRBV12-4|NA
TGTGCCAGCAGTTTGGGGCGCAGAGAGACCCAGTACTTC
CASSLGRRETQYF
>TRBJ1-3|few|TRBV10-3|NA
TGTGCCATCAGTGACCGGGGGGGCGCAGGCAGAAACACCATATATTTT
CAISDRGGAGRNTIYF
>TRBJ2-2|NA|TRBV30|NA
TGTGCCTGGAGACCTGGTCTGGACACCACCGGGGAGCTGTTTTTT
CAWRPGLDTTGELFF
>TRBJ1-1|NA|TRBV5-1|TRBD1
TGCGCCAGCAGCACCTCGGGACAGGTGAACACTGAAGCTTTCTTT
CASSTSGQVNTEAFF
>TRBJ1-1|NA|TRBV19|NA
TGTGCCAGTAGCCCCAGGGCCCTCATGAACACTGAAGCTTTCTTT
CASSPRALMNTEAFF
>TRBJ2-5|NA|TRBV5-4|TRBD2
TGTGCCAGCAGCTCCCCGGGACTACTTTCGGGGACCCAGTACTTC
CASSSPGLLSGTQYF
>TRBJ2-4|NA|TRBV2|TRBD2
TGTGCCAGCAGTGAGTGGCTAGCGGGGACTATAGCCAAAAACATTCAGTACTTC
CASSEWLAGTIAKNIQYF